The clone carrying this TCR beta chain was counted between two and nine times. Its target is unknown. One entry per CDR3 protein, called by TCRdb with MiXCR from the reads. The table records 900,000 to 950,000 distinct CDR3 sequences, approximately 31% of them present only once. This entry belongs to a study of T cell repertoires in cytomegalovirus infection. Study summary: Researchers turned to recently identified HLA-C-restricted CMV epitopes as well as well-studied HLA-B-restricted ones.

V lost 7 bases to trimming and J lost 3 bases, with 18 bases between them. This CDR3 is built from 15 residues. Germline loops: CDR1 MNHEY, CDR2 SVGAGI. The chain carries TRBV6-5 and TRBJ1-1; the D is unclear. The sequence was obtained from a human donor in good health (CMV status not recorded). Some clones in this sample may be carry-over from other donors' samples. Sequenced material: cultured CD8+ T cells from PBMCs, taken from culture after CMV antigen stimulation. This CDR3 reads CASTPHATEHTEAFF. Here the CDR3 DNA reads TGTGCCAGCACACCCCACGCGACGGAACACACTGAAGCTTTCTTT.